A single sample is the source of the 10 T cell receptor beta chains below, sequenced in a study of blood T cell repertoires in COVID-19. The table came from immunoSEQ multiplex PCR; TCRdb's copy has only in-frame clones and leaves some out. The sample holds 130,000 to 150,000 clones, about 89% seen once. Sequencing was performed on peripheral blood. The receptors derive from a man in his forties or fifties who had recovered from COVID-19.

The chain links TRBV5-4 to TRBJ1-1, with D maybe TRBD1 (5 bases). The CDR3 runs to 14 residues. Trimming stripped 0 bases from V and 7 bases from J, with 13 bases between. Germline V gene lookup returns CDR1 SGHNT and CDR2 YYREEE (reference sequence). The CDR3, as DNA: TGTGCCAGCAGCTTGGGGTTTAAAGACAGTGAAGCTTTCTTT. The encoded protein is CASSLGFKDSEAFF.

The chain has TRBV7-2 and TRBJ2-3, with D possibly matching TRBD1 (5 bases). Germline loops: CDR1 SGHTA, CDR2 FQGNSA. The V end lost 3 bases, the J end lost 6 bases, and 10 bases lay between the germline ends. There are 13 residues in the CDR3. The CDR3 here is CASSFQGYDTQYF. CDR3 bases: TGTGCCAGCAGCTTTCAGGGTTACGATACGCAGTATTTT.

J is TRBJ2-5 and V is TRBV7-9; D is undetermined. This CDR3 region has 14 residues. The V gene lost 1 base and the J gene lost 2 bases, with 8 bases spanning the gap. Germline V gene sequence: CDR1 SEHNR, CDR2 FQNEAQ (reference sequence). The CDR3: CASSLVLRQETQYF. The CDR3 DNA sequence: TGTGCCAGCAGCTTAGTCTTGCGGCAAGAGACCCAGTACTTC.

This sequence joins TRBV11-3 and TRBJ2-3; 9 nucleotides align to TRBD2. Germline loops: CDR1 SGHNT, CDR2 YENEEA. Trimming removed 5 bases from V and 2 bases from J; junction bases left unmatched: 5. The CDR3 length is 15 residues. The DNA for the CDR3 is TGTGCCAGCAGCCGAGCGGGGGGAATCACAGATACGCAGTATTTT. This encodes CASSRAGGITDTQYF.

The chain recombines TRBV4-3 with TRBJ2-3; 11 bases align to TRBD1. The V gene's germline CDR1 is LGHNA and CDR2 YSLEER. The CDR3 loop spans 17 amino acids. The trim removed 4 bases at V and 4 bases at J, leaving 10 bases unmatched. This chain's CDR3 is CASSPSWTGGRSDTQYF. For the CDR3, the DNA is TGCGCCAGCAGCCCCTCATGGACAGGGGGCCGTTCAGATACGCAGTATTTT.

This chain's CDR3 is CASSGSDRGRTEAFF. In nucleotides, the CDR3 is TGTGCCAGCAGCGGATCGGACAGGGGGCGAACTGAAGCTTTCTTT. The chain combines TRBV5-6 with TRBJ1-1; 11 bases align to TRBD1. Germline CDR1 and CDR2: SGHDT and YYEEEE. This CDR3 region has 15 residues. Germline trimming cut 4 bases from V and 5 bases from J; bases unmatched to any gene: 7.

V gene TRBV6-5 combines with J gene TRBJ2-7, with D possibly matching TRBD2 (7 bases). The CDR3 is made up of 12 amino acids. The germline V gene encodes CDR1 MNHEY and CDR2 SVGAGI. Trimming cost V 10 bases and J 0 bases, with 10 bases left between them. CDR3 DNA sequence: TGTGCCACGCGGGGGCACTCCTACGAGCAGTACTTC. It codes for CATRGHSYEQYF.

This chain links TRBV7-3 with TRBJ2-3; 9 bases agree with TRBD1. Per germline, CDR1 SGHTA and CDR2 FQGTGA. This CDR3 has 15 residues. After removal of 5 bases from V and 3 bases from J, the junction contained 6 bases not matched to a gene. CDR3: CASSHTGGRTDTQYF. In nucleotides, the CDR3 is TGTGCCAGCAGCCATACAGGGGGCCGTACAGATACGCAGTATTTT.

The V call is TRBV7-9, the J call TRBJ2-1, with D perhaps matching TRBD2 (6 bases). The CDR3 has 15 residues. Germline V gives CDR1 SEHNR, CDR2 FQNEAQ (reference sequence). V dropped 2 bases and J dropped 2 bases, with 10 bases sitting between them. This CDR3 is CASSLSGDPYNEQFF. The CDR3, as DNA: TGTGCCAGCAGCTTATCGGGGGACCCCTACAATGAGCAGTTCTTC.

The chain carries TRBV7-6 and TRBJ2-7, with 7 bases matching TRBD1. This CDR3 is 15 amino acids long. Germline V gene lookup returns CDR1 SGHVS and CDR2 FNYEAQ. Germline trimming cut 5 bases from V and 7 bases from J; bases unmatched to any gene: 14. The CDR3 sequence is CASSPRTGIVGEQYF. CDR3 coding DNA: TGTGCCAGCAGCCCCCGGACAGGAATTGTAGGGGAGCAGTACTTC.